The T cell receptor (beta chain) under discussion was sequenced for a study of T cells in narcolepsy (dated by TCRdb to the late 2010s). Some background on the complete study: Patients with narcolepsy type 1 or type 2 (NT1, NT2) and healthy control donors were enrolled in the study. The study used TCR Vbeta sequencing to track clonotypes in blood and CSF while looking for autoreactive T cells in narcolepsy patients that target self-antigens of hypocretin neurons (hypocretin, TRIB2). What the work shows at the level of the full study, not this receptor alone: Numbers of sequenced blood memory CD4+ clonotypes were comparable, with averages of 38,000 to 40,000 in patients and 30,000 to 35,000 in controls. Plots comparing CSF and blood CD4+ T cell clonotypes from the same patient highlighted HCRT-specific and TRIB2-specific autoreactive clonotypes. No sequences matching autoreactive T cell clones were contained in some blood memory CD4+ repertoires from patients and controls. According to the report, autoreactive clonotypes were detected serially in the blood of the same patients and of different patients, but not in healthy controls.

For TCR Vbeta sequencing, memory CD4+ T cells were sorted ex vivo from the peripheral blood of both healthy controls and narcolepsy patients. As for this clone: No cognate antigen has been identified for it. Base qualities are not recorded, but no much larger clone differs from it by a single base.

Library generation was performed with the immunoSEQ multiplex PCR assay. What TCRdb holds here is the immuneACCESS table cut down to in-frame rearrangements. Part of the clones is not present; checked against another copy, under half of the missing clones reflect an unresolved V gene, and the others are unexplained. The sample table contains 25,000 to 35,000 clones; only one count was recorded for 75% to 90% of them. Less than 3% of the sample goes to the ten largest clones. The origin of this receptor is a human donor with narcolepsy. Sequencing was performed on CD45RA- memory CD4+ T cells from PBMCs. This sample's cell subset or site label indicates: memory T cells sorted ex vivo from peripheral blood.

The DNA sequence is as follows: TGCGCCAGCAGTGAAGGTTCGGAGTTTTCATATAGCAATCAGCCCCAGCATTTT. This sequence encodes CASSEGSEFSYSNQPQHF. The chain is assembled from TRBV10-2 and TRBJ1-5, with no confidently assigned D gene. Inclusive of the bounding cysteine and phenylalanine, the CDR3 is 18 residues long. Only CDR3 DNA remains: 54 bases, in frame from the first base. CDR1 and CDR2 are drawn from the germline V gene: WSHSY, SAAADI. V loses 3 bases, J loses 0 bases, and the germline ends lie 18 bases apart.